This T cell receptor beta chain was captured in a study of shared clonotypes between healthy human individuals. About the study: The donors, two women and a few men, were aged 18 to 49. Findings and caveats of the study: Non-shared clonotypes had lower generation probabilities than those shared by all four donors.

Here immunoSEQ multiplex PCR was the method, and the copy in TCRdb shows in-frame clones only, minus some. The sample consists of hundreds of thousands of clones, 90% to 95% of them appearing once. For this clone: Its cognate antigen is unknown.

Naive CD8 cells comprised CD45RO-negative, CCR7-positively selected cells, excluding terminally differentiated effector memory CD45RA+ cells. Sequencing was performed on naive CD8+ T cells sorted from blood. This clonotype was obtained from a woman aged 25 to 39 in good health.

The CDR3 DNA reads TGTGCCAGCAGCTTAGGCCTTACGACCTACGAGCAGTACTTC. Protein: CASSLGLTTYEQYF. This chain joins TRBV13 and TRBJ2-7, with D hard to call. V gave up 0 bases and J gave up 2 bases, with 8 bases separating them. Germline CDR1 PRHDT, CDR2 FYEKMQ (reference sequence). CDR3 length equals 14 residues.